Following are 9 T cell receptor beta chains from one sample sequenced in a study of T-cell reconstitution after alpha-beta-depleted transplantation in children. Preparation of the TCRbeta library involved a method that used unique molecular identifiers. A single record per CDR3 protein comes from TCRdb applying MiXCR to the PCR reads. The table has about 540,000 distinct CDR3 sequences, approximately 20% seen once; the top ten hold over 3%. The sample here was PBMCs from the stem cell graft donor, taken from the stem cell graft. Source of these receptors: a human donor who donated a stem cell graft to a child with acute lymphoblastic leukemia.

This clonotype was counted only a few times. The genes are TRBV4-1 and TRBJ2-2; D is uncertain. The CDR3 contains 16 residues. Trimming shortened V by 0 bases and J by 1 base, and 9 bases separated the two germline ends. Looked up from germline, CDR1 is MGHRA and CDR2 is YSYEKL. The CDR3 sequence: CASSQELVMNTGELFF. The DNA of the CDR3 is TGCGCCAGCAGCCAAGAGCTGGTAATGAACACCGGGGAGCTGTTTTTT.

Comment on this clonotype: Given a much more abundant clone one base away, this may be a read error. CDR3 sequence reads: CASSSQRELVDKQFF. The CDR3 DNA follows: TGTGCCAGCAGTTCTCAGCGGGAGCTGGTCGATAAGCAGTTCTTC. The gene calls are TRBV12-3 or TRBV12-4 and TRBJ2-1; 8 nucleotides align to TRBD2. The CDR3 covers 15 residues. The junction had 13 bases not matched to a gene; V was cut back by 4 bases and J by 11 bases.

This rearrangement joins TRBV20-1 to TRBJ2-2, with D uncertain. Trimming pared 4 bases from V and 5 bases from J, leaving 8 bases between. This CDR3 is built from 12 residues. Germline V gives CDR1 DFQATT, CDR2 SNEGSKA (reference sequence). CDR3 amino acids: CSATLDTGELFF. The CDR3 bases are TGCAGTGCTACTTTGGATACCGGGGAGCTGTTTTTT.

The chain combines TRBV25-1 with TRBJ2-7; no definite D call. Trimming shortened V by 6 bases and J by 7 bases, and 16 bases separated the two germline ends. There are 13 residues in the CDR3. CDR1 and CDR2 (germline): MGHDK, SYGVNS. The DNA of the CDR3 is TGTGCCAGCAGGCCCCTCATTTCAAGGGAGCAGTACTTC. Amino acid sequence: CASRPLISREQYF.

This clonotype was detected a few times. The chain carries TRBV18 and TRBJ1-1; unclear D gene. V lost 2 bases, J lost 0 bases, and 10 bases lay in between. The length of the CDR3 is 15 residues. CDR1 KGHSH and CDR2 LQKENI come from the germline V gene. The DNA for the CDR3 is TGTGCCAGCTCACCAGGAGTCGGCATGAACACTGAAGCTTTCTTT. Its translation is CASSPGVGMNTEAFF.

The chain is built from TRBV4-2 and TRBJ2-3; 8 bases line up with TRBD2. This CDR3 is 16 amino acids long. CDR1 is LGHNA and CDR2 is YNFKEQ in the germline V gene. Trimming at V came to 2 bases and at J to 4 bases, leaving 8 bases not matched to a gene. In nucleotides, the CDR3 is TGTGCCAGCAGCCAAACCCCGGGACTAGAGGCAGATACGCAGTATTTT. Amino acids: CASSQTPGLEADTQYF.

This clonotype was detected a few times. V is TRBV6-5 and J is TRBJ2-1; D unresolved. Trimming shortened V by 2 bases and J by 5 bases, and 10 bases separated the two germline ends. CDR3 size: 14 residues. Germline V lookup: CDR1 MNHEY, CDR2 SVGAGI. CDR3 amino acids: CASSYGLANNEQFF. As DNA, the CDR3 is TGTGCCAGCAGTTACGGGCTTGCAAACAATGAGCAGTTCTTC.

This clonotype was observed a few times. The V and J genes are TRBV7-9 and TRBJ2-2; a possible D gene is TRBD1 (6 bases). There are 16 residues in the CDR3. Germline-derived CDR1 and CDR2 are SEHNR and FQNEAQ (reference sequence). Trimming left V 5 bases short and J 1 base short, with 14 bases between. The CDR3 reads CASSPPGTRNTGELFF. The CDR3 DNA reads TGTGCCAGCAGCCCACCCGGGACAAGGAACACCGGGGAGCTGTTTTTT.

This clonotype was counted only a few times. The chain combines TRBV29-1 with TRBJ1-2; TRBD1 might be the D (6 bases). Per germline, CDR1 SQVTM and CDR2 ANQGSEA. The V gene lost 0 bases and the J gene lost 2 bases, with 13 bases spanning the gap. This CDR3 is built from 15 residues. The CDR3 sequence is CSVEDPTDRNYGYTF. The CDR3 DNA reads TGCAGCGTTGAAGACCCGACAGACAGGAACTATGGCTACACCTTC. The full variable domain, with the rest looked up from reference TRBV29-1 and TRBJ1-2, is SAVISQKPSRDICQRGTSLTIQCQVDSQVTMMFWYRQQPGQSLTLIATANQGSEATYESGFVIDKFPISRPNLTFSTLTVSNMSPEDSSIYLCSVEDPTDRNYGYTFGSGTRLTVV.